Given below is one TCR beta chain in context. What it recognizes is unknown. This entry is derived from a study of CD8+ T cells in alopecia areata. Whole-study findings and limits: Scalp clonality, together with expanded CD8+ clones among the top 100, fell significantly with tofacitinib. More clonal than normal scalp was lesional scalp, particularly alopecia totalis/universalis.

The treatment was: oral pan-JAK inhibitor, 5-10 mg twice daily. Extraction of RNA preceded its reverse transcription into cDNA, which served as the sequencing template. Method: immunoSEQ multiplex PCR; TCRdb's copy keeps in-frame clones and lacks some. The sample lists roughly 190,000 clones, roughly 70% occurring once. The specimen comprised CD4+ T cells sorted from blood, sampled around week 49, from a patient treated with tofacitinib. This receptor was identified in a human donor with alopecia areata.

CDR3 amino acids: CASSYRLASPWARTDTQYF. In nucleotides, the CDR3 is TGTGCCAGCAGTTATAGACTAGCGTCACCTTGGGCGCGCACAGATACGCAGTATTTT. This chain uses TRBV27 with TRBJ2-3; TRBD2 matches at 8 bases. The V and J ends lost 4 bases and 1 base, in that order; junction bases with no gene match: 16. This CDR3 is built from 19 residues. The V gene's germline CDR1 is MNHEY and CDR2 SMNVEV (reference sequence).